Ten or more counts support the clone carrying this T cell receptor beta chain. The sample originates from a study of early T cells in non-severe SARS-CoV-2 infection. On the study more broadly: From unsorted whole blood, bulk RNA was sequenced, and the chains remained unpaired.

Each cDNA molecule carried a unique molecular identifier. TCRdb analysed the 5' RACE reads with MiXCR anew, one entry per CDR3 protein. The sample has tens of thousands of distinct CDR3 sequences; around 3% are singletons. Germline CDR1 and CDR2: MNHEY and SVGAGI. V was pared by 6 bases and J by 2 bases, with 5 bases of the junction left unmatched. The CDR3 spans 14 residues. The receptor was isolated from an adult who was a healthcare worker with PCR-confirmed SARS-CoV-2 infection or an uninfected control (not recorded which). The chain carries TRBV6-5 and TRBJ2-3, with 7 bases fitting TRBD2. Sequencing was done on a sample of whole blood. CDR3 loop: CASSRAGSTDTQYF. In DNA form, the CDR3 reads TGTGCCAGCAGCCGAGCGGGGTCCACAGATACGCAGTATTTT.